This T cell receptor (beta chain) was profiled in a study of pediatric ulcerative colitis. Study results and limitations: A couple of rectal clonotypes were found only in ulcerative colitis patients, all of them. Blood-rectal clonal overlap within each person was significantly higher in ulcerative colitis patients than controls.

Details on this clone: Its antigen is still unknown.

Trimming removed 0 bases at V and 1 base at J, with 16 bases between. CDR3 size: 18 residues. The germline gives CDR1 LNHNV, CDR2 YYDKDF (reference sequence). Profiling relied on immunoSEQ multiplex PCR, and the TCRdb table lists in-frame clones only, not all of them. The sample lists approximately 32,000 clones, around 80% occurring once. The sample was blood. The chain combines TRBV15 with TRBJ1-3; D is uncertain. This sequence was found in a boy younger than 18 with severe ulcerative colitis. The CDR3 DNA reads TGTGCCACCAGCAGAGACTCCCGGCGCGGGGAGTCTGGAAACACCATATATTTT. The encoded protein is CATSRDSRRGESGNTIYF.